Reported below is one T cell receptor beta chain. This clonotype was counted at least ten times. The specificity of this receptor is unknown. Base quality data are lacking; no much larger clone is found one base away. The library was produced with multiplex PCR. Sequencer: Illumina HiSeq 4000. CDR3 regions were amplified by Arm-PCR with iRepertoire HTBI primers to construct TCR beta libraries. PCR products were gel purified before sequencing. The authors' pipeline ran thus. Gene usage analysis of CDR3 amino acid clonotypes used the 60 to 80 TRBV and more than 13 TRBJ segments found across samples. Filtered high-quality paired reads were merged into contigs using COPE and FqMerger. BLAST was used to align contigs to IMGT TRBV, TRBD and TRBJ reference genes, and CDR3 was defined according to IMGT. Highly expanded clones were defined as clonotypes with a frequency above 0.1%. Shannon entropy was used to measure repertoire diversity, and the Gini coefficient was used to measure V-J evenness. Clonotypes shared by more than one individual were considered public. TCRdb reprocessed the public reads (quality trimming at Q25 with fastp, clone calling with MiXCR) and kept in-frame beta chains. When rows share a CDR3 protein, they turn into one entry using the most common DNA and genes. None of the V and J calls come from the authors' own analysis; TCRdb made them. This sample is represented by some 330,000 distinct CDR3 sequences; 20% to 25% of them were singletons. The ten largest make up 25% to 30% of the sample.

This record belongs to a study of regulatory T cells in long-lasting Graves disease (dated by TCRdb to about 2021). Notes on the research overall: To count as having persistent Graves' disease, a patient had to have received antithyroid drug treatment for over 5 years with TSH receptor autoantibodies remaining persistently positive. Patients with persistent Graves' disease were compared with patients with newly diagnosed Graves' disease using TCR sequencing and RNA sequencing of peripheral blood. The study was registered as a clinical trial and conducted in China. TCR sequencing covered some 13 persistent and roughly 20 newly diagnosed Graves' disease patients, 33 samples in total. Antithyroid drugs had been taken for about 10.3 years on average by persistent Graves' disease patients in the clinical cohort. Overall study outcomes, separate from this receptor: Preferential use of TRBV28, TRBJ1-2 and TRBJ2-5 was observed in persistent disease, whereas TRBV20-1 and TRBJ2-1 were favored in newly diagnosed disease. Compared with newly diagnosed patients, persistent Graves' disease patients had lower TCR Shannon entropy and fewer highly expanded clones, which suggests clonal expansion. As a limitation, the authors acknowledged that the small sample size may reduce accuracy. More public clonotypes were shared among persistent patients (2,741) than among newly diagnosed patients (more than 950). Sequencing and analysis were limited to the TCR beta chain. Peripheral blood alone was examined, since thyroid tissue, which constituted the primary lesion, could not be accessed.

There are 14 amino acids in the CDR3, from cysteine to phenylalanine inclusive. CDR3 DNA only is kept here, 42 bases in frame from base 1. Relative to germline, V is 2 bases shorter and J is 9 bases shorter, with 11 bases between their ends. The meaning of the sample's time point label: persistent/refractory GD, antithyroid drugs over 5 years with positive TRAb. For both TCR sequencing and RNA sequencing, RNA was extracted from PBMCs in TRIzol. The diagnosis of Graves' disease was made according to American Thyroid Association guidelines. Patients were recruited from an endocrinology department in Xi'an, China. Each patient gave 7.5 to 10 milliliters of peripheral blood, collected in an EDTA anticoagulant tube. Ficoll Paque Plus density gradient separation was used to isolate PBMCs, and no additional T cell sorting was done. An Agilent 2100 Bioanalyzer and agarose gel were used to check RNA quality, and a NanoDrop 2000 was used to measure RNA concentration.

The source is a woman aged 35 to 49 with Graves disease. Donor details come from another sample of the same person, matched by shared clones. The rearrangement combines TRBV12-3 or TRBV12-4 with TRBJ1-6; the D gene is not confidently resolved. Here the sequenced sample was peripheral blood mononuclear cells (PBMCs), taken when the disease was refractory, from a patient treated with antithyroid drugs. The CDR3 loop reads CASSLRGSGSPLHF. The DNA sequence is given as TGTGCCAGCAGTTTAAGAGGAAGCGGTTCACCCCTCCACTTT.